This TCR beta chain originates from a study of blood T cell repertoires in COVID-19. Study summary: Spain, Italy and the United States supplied samples that represented acute and convalescent COVID-19. T cells, B-cell-depleted T cells, or PBMCs supplied cDNA or gDNA.

Original methodology: It was from reference gene primer amplification that nucleated cell counts were estimated. Data came from immunoSEQ multiplex PCR; TCRdb stores just in-frame clones and leaves some out. Clonal size and the V and J genes are those of that table, whereas D and trimming came from the DNA. The repertoire holds some 200,000 clones, 65% to 90% seen once, with more than 2% in the top ten. V lost 4 bases and J 2 bases, leaving 8 bases between the germline ends. The CDR3 spans 13 residues. Germline-derived CDR1 and CDR2 are MDHEN and SYDVKM. Seattle enrolled patients during active infection and tracked them longitudinally.

Material for sequencing was peripheral blood. This receptor was obtained from a woman aged 70-85 years with COVID-19, enrolled during active disease. The chain couples TRBV28 to TRBJ1-2; possible D gene TRBD1, 6 bases. CDR3 DNA: TGTGCCAGCAGTTCTACAGGGAACTATGGCTACACCTTC. Translation gives CASSSTGNYGYTF.